Included here is one T cell receptor (beta chain) sequence, with context. Antigen unknown. The data belong to a study of T cells in Graves' hyperthyroidism and ophthalmopathy. Study-wide context: Pretreatment peripheral blood was obtained at initial diagnosis. Study observations and caveats: Separation of ophthalmopathy from stable hyperthyroidism was achieved by a 13 V-J model.

Per the germline V gene, CDR1 is DFQATT and CDR2 is SNEGSKA (reference sequence). The CDR3 has 15 amino acids. With 6 bases clipped from V and 2 bases from J, the junction kept 8 bases outside the gene matches. Among the patients, aged 18 to 65, hyperthyroidism was newly diagnosed and had lasted under 2 months. Uncontrolled infection, other autoimmune disease, pregnancy or lactation led to exclusion. TCR beta CDR3 sequences were amplified from RNA transcripts. First-round RT-PCR with HTBI primers amplified the TCR CDR3 region. TCRdb analysed the multiplex PCR reads with MiXCR anew, one entry per CDR3 protein. The sample includes under 650,000 distinct CDR3 sequences, roughly 16% seen only once; the top ten take 3.8%.

This TCR was recovered from a woman in her thirties with Graves' hyperthyroidism. The chain recombines TRBV20-1 with TRBJ2-3; 10 positions match TRBD2. Sequencing input: blood. This chain's CDR3 is CSARRLAGYTDTQYF. The CDR3 nucleotides read TGCAGTGCGAGGAGACTAGCGGGCTACACAGATACGCAGTATTTT.